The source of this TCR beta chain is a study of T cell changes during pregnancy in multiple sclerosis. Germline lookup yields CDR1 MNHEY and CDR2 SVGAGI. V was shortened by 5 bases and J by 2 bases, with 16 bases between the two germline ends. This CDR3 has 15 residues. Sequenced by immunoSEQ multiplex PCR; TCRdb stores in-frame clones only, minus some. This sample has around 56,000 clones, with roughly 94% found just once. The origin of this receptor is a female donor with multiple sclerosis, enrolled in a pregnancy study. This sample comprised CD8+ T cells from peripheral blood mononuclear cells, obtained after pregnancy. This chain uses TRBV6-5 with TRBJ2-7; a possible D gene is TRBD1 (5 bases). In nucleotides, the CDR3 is TGTGCCAGCAGTCCTTACAGGTCGAATCCCTACGAGCAGTACTTC. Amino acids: CASSPYRSNPYEQYF.